Each of the 24 T cell receptor beta chains below was sequenced from the same sample in a study of T cells after yellow fever vaccination. Using its own MiXCR run on the 5' RACE reads, TCRdb lists one record per CDR3 protein. The sample records approximately 90,000 distinct CDR3 sequences, about 14% being singletons. The sample here was CD8+ T cells not binding an NS4B(214-222) dextramer, sorted from PBMCs, taken about 20 days after the first yellow fever vaccination. The source is a man in his late teens or twenties who received the YFV17D yellow fever vaccine.

The chain couples TRBV6-1 to TRBJ2-5; D gene ambiguous. Trimming shortened V by 6 bases and J by 2 bases, and 16 bases separated the two germline ends. Germline CDR1 is MNHNS and CDR2 is SASEGT. The CDR3 runs to 15 residues. The CDR3 DNA follows: TGTGCCAGCAGCTCCGCTACAACTACTCAAGAGACCCAGTACTTC. Translation: CASSSATTTQETQYF.

This clonotype was observed a handful of times. This rearrangement joins TRBV24-1 to TRBJ2-3, with 14 bases aligning to TRBD2. The ends lost 4 bases at V and 5 bases at J; junction bases unmatched: 7. CDR3 size: 17 residues. The germline V gene has CDR1 KGHDR and CDR2 SFDVKD. The CDR3 region has the DNA TGTGCCACCAGTGACCTCCGACTAGCGGGGGGGGTAGATACGCAGTATTTT. Translating it yields CATSDLRLAGGVDTQYF.

There are a few counts of this clonotype. The chain recombines TRBV4-2 with TRBJ1-1, with 8 positions matching TRBD1. The CDR3 totals 17 residues. Losses at the gene ends were 2 bases for V and 4 bases for J; bases not matched to a gene: 12. CDR1 LGHNA and CDR2 YNFKEQ come from the germline V gene. The CDR3 DNA follows: TGTGCCAGCAGCCAATTCGCAGACAGGGGAAGTATCACTGAAGCTTTCTTT. Its protein product is CASSQFADRGSITEAFF.

This clonotype was observed a handful of times. This chain joins TRBV7-3 and TRBJ2-1; 7 nucleotides line up with TRBD1. Per germline, CDR1 SGHTA and CDR2 FQGTGA. The trim removed 1 base at V and 8 bases at J, leaving 5 bases unmatched. CDR3 length: 14 residues. The CDR3 DNA follows: TGTGCCAGCAGCTTAAAACCGCAGGGGGATGAGCAGTTCTTC. Protein product: CASSLKPQGDEQFF.

This clonotype has a count of ten or more. One end of the junction fails to match germline, which may point to a read error. V and J are TRBV29-1 and TRBJ2-7; no clear D. Germline CDR1 and CDR2: SQVTM and ANQGSEA. The CDR3 is 13 amino acids. The CDR3 region has the DNA TGCAGCGCTGAAGGGCAGGACGTGATCGGGCAGTACTTC. Amino acids: CSAEGQDVIGQYF.

This clonotype appeared a few times. The genes are TRBV18 and TRBJ1-2, with 10 bases lining up with TRBD1. The CDR3 covers 16 residues. The germline CDR1 and CDR2 sequences are KGHSH and LQKENI. Trimming removed 6 bases from V and 5 bases from J; junction bases left unmatched: 12. CDR3 nucleotides: TGTGCCAGCTCCCTGGATGGACAGGGGGTAGGGTATGGCTACACCTTC. This codes for CASSLDGQGVGYGYTF.

Only a few counts were recorded for this clonotype. This chain links TRBV9 with TRBJ2-5, with D perhaps being TRBD1 or TRBD2 (6 bases each). Trimming cost V 4 bases and J 1 base, with 17 bases left between them. Germline V gene data show CDR1 as SGDLS and CDR2 as YYNGEE. This CDR3 contains 16 residues. The CDR3 DNA is TGTGCCAGCAGCCCAATAAGGGGGGAGGCCCAAGAGACCCAGTACTTC. Translating it yields CASSPIRGEAQETQYF.

This clonotype came up many times. The rearrangement links TRBV12-3 or TRBV12-4 to TRBJ2-2; D possibly corresponds to TRBD1 (6 bases). The CDR3 consists of 16 residues. V was shortened by 5 bases and J by 3 bases, with 16 bases between the two germline ends. The CDR3 region is CASSPEGTPDTGELFF. CDR3 coding DNA: TGTGCCAGCAGTCCGGAAGGGACACCGGACACCGGGGAGCTGTTTTTT.

V and J are TRBV10-3 and TRBJ2-2, with D tentatively TRBD1 (6 bases). Germline CDR1 ENHRY, CDR2 SYGVKD. V shed 6 bases and J shed 2 bases, with 16 bases lying between them. This CDR3 region has 16 residues. Here the CDR3 reads CAISEEWGHNTGELFF. CDR3 in DNA: TGTGCCATCAGCGAAGAATGGGGACACAACACCGGGGAGCTGTTTTTT.

This clonotype was counted only a few times. J is TRBJ2-7 and V is TRBV7-9, with D uncertain. Deletions cut 1 base from V and 4 bases from J, with 11 bases between. This CDR3 contains 14 residues. Germline V CDR1 and CDR2: SEHNR, FQNEAQ (reference sequence). The CDR3 spells CASSLDIRKYEQYF. In DNA form, the CDR3 reads TGTGCCAGCAGCTTAGACATTCGAAAATACGAGCAGTACTTC.

The rearrangement links TRBV19 to TRBJ2-7; 11 bases are a match to TRBD1. The V gene end was trimmed by 3 bases and the J gene end by 5 bases; junction bases not matched to a gene: 3. Looked up from germline, CDR1 is LNHDA and CDR2 is SQIVND (reference sequence). The CDR3 is 14 residues long. CDR3 nucleotide sequence: TGTGCCAGTAGTATTGGACAGGGGGCCAACGAGCAGTACTTC. It translates to CASSIGQGANEQYF.

With respect to this clonotype: An end of the junction differs from the germline gene, which may be a read error. The J gene is TRBJ1-2, the V gene TRBV5-8; 9 bases fit TRBD1. This CDR3 spans 12 amino acids. Germline lookup yields CDR1 SGHTS and CDR2 YDEGEE. The CDR3 here is CASSSTGGGGPF. CDR3 sequence (DNA): TGTGCCAGCAGCTCAACAGGGGGCGGAGGCCCCTTC. Looking up the rest from reference TRBV5-8 and TRBJ1-2 gives the full variable domain: EAGVTQSPTHLIKTRGQQATLRCSPISGHTSVYWYQQALGLGLQFLLWYDEGEERNRGNFPPRFSGRQFPNYSSELNVNALELEDSALYLCASSSTGGGGPFGSGTRLTVV.

This clonotype was counted at least ten times. The chain recombines TRBV11-1 with TRBJ2-1; TRBD1 might be the D (6 bases). Germline lookup yields CDR1 SGHAT and CDR2 FQDESV (reference sequence). The CDR3 runs 12 residues. V lost 5 bases and J 8 bases, leaving 10 bases between the germline ends. CDR3 protein: CASSAQGYEQFF. The CDR3 DNA sequence: TGTGCCAGCAGCGCCCAGGGGTATGAGCAGTTCTTC. The entire variable domain, with the rest obtained from reference TRBV11-1 and TRBJ2-1, is as follows: EAEVAQSPRYKITEKSQAVAFWCDPISGHATLYWYRQILGQGPELLVQFQDESVVDDSQLPKDRFSAERLKGVDSTLKIQPAELGDSAMYLCASSAQGYEQFFGPGTRLTVL.

J is TRBJ2-1 and V is TRBV15; 9 nucleotides align to TRBD1. Trimming took 1 base from V and 7 from J; bases not matched to a gene: 8. The CDR3 consists of 16 residues. Germline V gene lookup returns CDR1 LNHNV and CDR2 YYDKDF (reference sequence). The CDR3 reads CATSRVIGQGRNEQFF. The CDR3 coding sequence is TGTGCCACCAGCAGAGTTATTGGACAGGGGCGGAATGAGCAGTTCTTC.

This clonotype was counted between two and nine times. The gene calls are TRBV9 and TRBJ2-3; D may correspond to TRBD1 or TRBD2 (5 bases each). Trimming removed 4 bases from V and 2 bases from J, with 14 bases in between. The germline V gene encodes CDR1 SGDLS and CDR2 YYNGEE. CDR3 length equals 15 residues. DNA of the CDR3: TGTGCCAGCAGCCGAGGGGAGCGATCCACAGATACGCAGTATTTT. Translated: CASSRGERSTDTQYF. Variable domain in full (rest from reference TRBV9 and TRBJ2-3): DSGVTQTPKHLITATGQRVTLRCSPRSGDLSVYWYQQSLDQGLQFLIQYYNGEERAKGNILERFSAQQFPDLHSELNLSSLELGDSALYFCASSRGERSTDTQYFGPGTRLTVL.

This clonotype was seen many times. The chain carries TRBV6-5 and TRBJ2-1; 9 nucleotides align to TRBD2. Germline V gene lookup returns CDR1 MNHEY and CDR2 SVGAGI. The CDR3 has 17 residues. The junction had 10 bases not matched to a gene; V was cut back by 7 bases and J by 0 bases. The CDR3 DNA reads as TGTGCCAGCACCCCGAATAGCGGGGGCCTCTCCTACAATGAGCAGTTCTTC. This sequence encodes CASTPNSGGLSYNEQFF.

The V call is TRBV7-6, the J call TRBJ2-5; no clear D. Trimming took 9 bases from V and 3 from J, leaving 20 bases between them. There are 15 residues in the CDR3. The V gene's germline CDR1 is SGHVS and CDR2 FNYEAQ. CDR3 sequence: CASCRIGAMEETQYF. CDR3 nucleotides: TGTGCCAGTTGTCGGATCGGCGCGATGGAAGAGACCCAGTACTTC.

This clonotype was detected ten times or more. The V call is TRBV14, the J call TRBJ2-7, with D possibly matching TRBD2 (6 bases). The V end lost 4 bases, the J end lost 1 base, and 11 bases lay between the germline ends. Germline loops: CDR1 SGHDN, CDR2 FVKESK. The CDR3 spans 14 residues. The CDR3 nucleotides are TGTGCCAGCAGCCCGGAGGGCTTTTCCTACGAGCAGTACTTC. Its translation is CASSPEGFSYEQYF.

This clonotype was counted only a few times. The chain links TRBV9 to TRBJ1-6; TRBD1 matches at 7 bases. The germline CDR1 and CDR2 sequences are SGDLS and YYNGEE. The J segment lost 9 bases and the V segment lost 3 bases, leaving 9 bases of the junction unmatched. CDR3 length: 15 amino acids. The CDR3, as DNA: TGTGCCAGCAGCGCTTCGACAGGGTCGGCTTCACCCCTCCACTTT. Translating gives CASSASTGSASPLHF.

The V call is TRBV7-2, the J call TRBJ2-7, with D maybe TRBD1 (6 bases). Deletions cut 9 bases from V and 2 bases from J, with 17 bases between. CDR3 length equals 14 residues. Germline CDR1 SGHTA, CDR2 FQGNSA. CDR3 DNA: TGTGCCAGTACGGACAGACCTACAGCCTACGAGCAGTACTTC. Encoded protein: CASTDRPTAYEQYF. The whole variable domain, filled in from reference TRBV7-2 and TRBJ2-7, reads GAGVSQSPSNKVTEKGKDVELRCDPISGHTALYWYRQSLGQGLEFLIYFQGNSAPDKSGLPSDRFSAERTGGSVSTLTIQRTQQEDSAVYLCASTDRPTAYEQYFGPGTRLTVT.

This clonotype was counted ten times or more. The chain links TRBV12-3 or TRBV12-4 to TRBJ2-1, with TRBD2 matching over 8 bases. The V segment lost 5 bases and the J segment 6 bases; nucleotides outside the gene matches: 3. This CDR3 is built from 13 residues. CDR3 DNA sequence: TGTGCCAGCAGTCGCGGGACTAGCAATGAGCAGTTCTTC. This sequence encodes CASSRGTSNEQFF.

This clonotype was counted between two and nine times. The chain joins TRBV7-2 to TRBJ1-2; TRBD1 matches at 10 bases. V lost 2 bases and J lost 4; bases outside the gene matches: 7. Germline assignment: CDR1 SGHTA and CDR2 FQGNSA. This CDR3 has 16 amino acids. CDR3 coding DNA: TGTGCCAGCAGCTTACCCCGGGACAGGGGCTCCTATGGCTACACCTTC. It translates to CASSLPRDRGSYGYTF.

This chain joins TRBV2 and TRBJ1-2; D is uncertain. Germline-derived CDR1 and CDR2 are SNHLY and FYNNEI. The CDR3 is made up of 16 amino acids. Trimming removed 2 bases from V and 5 bases from J, with 18 bases in between. In DNA form, the CDR3 reads TGTGCCAGCAGTGAATTAGAGGGAAACTACGGGTATGGCTACACCTTC. This translates into CASSELEGNYGYGYTF.

The sample holds a few counts of this clonotype. The chain links TRBV19 to TRBJ2-1; 13 bases fit TRBD2. J was trimmed by 3 bases and V by 0 bases; bases with no gene match: 5. This CDR3 contains 18 residues. The germline CDR1 and CDR2 sequences are LNHDA and SQIVND (reference sequence). The CDR3 loop reads CASSIDLGLAGVYNEQFF. The DNA for the CDR3 is TGTGCCAGTAGTATAGATCTCGGACTAGCGGGGGTCTACAATGAGCAGTTCTTC.